This T cell receptor beta chain was sequenced in a study of blood T cell repertoires in COVID-19. Repertoires were generated with immunoSEQ multiplex PCR, while TCRdb's copy carries only in-frame clones and drops some. In the table there are some 71,000 clones, 81% of which are singletons. Trimming left V 1 base short and J 4 bases short, with 13 bases between. Per the germline V gene, CDR1 is SGHTA and CDR2 is FQGNSA. The CDR3 is 15 amino acids. This TCR derives from a woman in her 70s with acute or convalescent COVID-19. The sequencing input was peripheral blood. The J gene is TRBJ1-1, the V gene TRBV7-2; possibly TRBD1 for D (5 bases). CDR3 amino acids: CASSLGPGGPTEAFF. In nucleotides, the CDR3 is TGTGCCAGCAGCTTAGGCCCGGGGGGACCCACTGAAGCTTTCTTT.